This passage covers 19 T cell receptor beta chains from one sample sequenced in a study of blood T cell repertoires in COVID-19. Assay used: immunoSEQ multiplex PCR; TCRdb lists only in-frame clones, some missing. The sample lists about 140,000 clones; over 65% were seen once. The sequenced material came from peripheral blood. These receptors were taken from a human donor in a cohort sampled during active COVID-19.

The chain joins TRBV7-9 to TRBJ2-7; 9 bases align to TRBD2. Germline CDR1 reads SEHNR; CDR2 reads FQNEAQ (reference sequence). The junction had 5 bases not matched to a gene; V was cut back by 5 bases and J by 0 bases. The CDR3 totals 15 residues. The CDR3 sequence: CASSGVSGSSYEQYV. The CDR3 DNA sequence: TGTGCCAGCAGCGGTGTTAGCGGGAGCTCCTACGAGCAGTACGTC.

In DNA form, the CDR3 reads TGTGCCAGTAGTACGGACGGGGCCTATAATTCACCCCTCCACTTT. Translated: CASSTDGAYNSPLHF. The chain links TRBV19 to TRBJ1-6; no firm D call. The V end lost 4 bases, the J end lost 2 bases, and 9 bases lay between the germline ends. Germline CDR1 LNHDA, CDR2 SQIVND (reference sequence). CDR3 length: 15 residues.

In this sample, this clone turned up a few times. V is TRBV24-1 and J is TRBJ2-5; TRBD1 aligns across 9 bases. The V gene's germline CDR1 is KGHDR and CDR2 SFDVKD. The CDR3 loop spans 15 amino acids. The V segment lost 9 bases and the J segment 2 bases; nucleotides outside the gene matches: 9. The CDR3 here is CATQDGQGFQETQYF. The CDR3 nucleotides are TGTGCCACCCAAGACGGACAGGGGTTTCAAGAGACCCAGTACTTC.

The J gene is TRBJ2-3, the V gene TRBV19; 7 bases map to TRBD2. Germline CDR1 is LNHDA and CDR2 is SQIVND (reference sequence). The CDR3 contains 14 residues. Germline trimming cut 11 bases from V and 0 bases from J; bases unmatched to any gene: 8. CDR3 loop: CASRGDISTDTQYF. The CDR3, as DNA: TGTGCCTCCCGGGGGGATATTAGCACAGATACGCAGTATTTT.

The chain has TRBV11-2 and TRBJ2-3; 9 bases are a match to TRBD2. J was trimmed by 1 base and V by 1 base; bases with no gene match: 3. Germline-derived CDR1 and CDR2 are SGHAT and FQNNGV. The CDR3 runs 16 residues. The CDR3 is CASSLGVAGGTDTQYF. The CDR3 nucleotides are TGTGCCAGCAGCTTAGGGGTAGCGGGGGGCACAGATACGCAGTATTTT. Complete variable domain (other parts from reference TRBV11-2 and TRBJ2-3): EAGVAQSPRYKIIEKRQSVAFWCNPISGHATLYWYQQILGQGPKLLIQFQNNGVVDDSQLPKDRFSAERLKGVDSTLKIQPAKLEDSAVYLCASSLGVAGGTDTQYFGPGTRLTVL.

CDR3 protein: CASSGVRGYEQYF. Here the CDR3 DNA reads TGTGCCAGCAGCGGGGTCCGTGGCTACGAGCAGTACTTC. The chain recombines TRBV6-6 with TRBJ2-7; a weak D match, TRBD2 (5 bases). Between the trimmed V and J ends, which lost 6 bases and 3 bases, there was a span of 12 bases. Germline CDR1 MNHNY, CDR2 SVGAGI (reference sequence). The CDR3 is made up of 13 amino acids.

The rearrangement joins TRBV6-6 to TRBJ2-7; TRBD1 matches at 8 bases. The CDR3 is 12 amino acids. J lost 4 bases, V lost 6 bases, and 2 bases had no gene match. From germline, CDR1 is MNHNY and CDR2 SVGAGI (reference sequence). CDR3 nucleotides: TGTGCCAGCAGGGACAGGGAATACGAGCAGTACTTC. Its protein product is CASRDREYEQYF.

The gene calls are TRBV5-1 and TRBJ2-1, with D hard to call. The CDR3 covers 15 residues. V was clipped by 4 bases and J by 8 bases, with 19 bases between them. Germline values: CDR1 SGHRS, CDR2 YFSETQ. CDR3 DNA sequence: TGCGCCAGCAGCGACCAGGATAGGTTAAGAGATGAGCAGTTCTTC. Translation: CASSDQDRLRDEQFF.

This chain links TRBV28 with TRBJ1-4; 9 nucleotides line up with TRBD1. The length of the CDR3 is 14 residues. CDR1 is MDHEN and CDR2 is SYDVKM in the germline V gene. Trimming removed 6 bases from V and 8 bases from J; junction bases left unmatched: 7. CDR3 nucleotides: TGTGCCAGCAGCCGGGGGACAGGGAAGGAAAAACTGTTTTTT. This sequence encodes CASSRGTGKEKLFF.

The CDR3 protein is CATSRDVGSDQPQHF. In DNA, the CDR3 is TGTGCCACCAGCAGAGATGTTGGCTCTGATCAGCCCCAGCATTTT. This chain joins TRBV15 and TRBJ1-5; D unclear. The CDR3 has 15 residues. Germline V gene lookup returns CDR1 LNHNV and CDR2 YYDKDF (reference sequence). The germline V and J ends were trimmed by 0 bases and 5 bases, with 11 bases remaining between them.

This clone appeared a single time. The V call is TRBV5-6, the J call TRBJ2-5; the D gene is possibly TRBD2 (5 bases). Germline CDR1 SGHDT, CDR2 YYEEEE. Between the trimmed V and J ends, which lost 1 base and 5 bases, there was a span of 18 bases. The CDR3 length is 16 residues. CDR3 in DNA: TGTGCCAGCAGCTTGAGGTGGAGTCCCAGGAGGGAGACCCAGTACTTC. It yields the protein CASSLRWSPRRETQYF.

The rearrangement uses TRBV25-1 and TRBJ2-2; TRBD1 matches 10 bases. CDR1 and CDR2 from the germline V gene are MGHDK and SYGVNS. Trimming removed 4 bases from V and 0 bases from J; junction bases left unmatched: 5. The CDR3 runs 17 residues. The chain's CDR3 is CASSGGQGVANTGELFF. CDR3 nucleotides: TGTGCCAGCAGTGGTGGACAGGGGGTGGCGAACACCGGGGAGCTGTTTTTT.

The rearrangement joins TRBV25-1 to TRBJ1-4; 7 bases agree with TRBD1. V lost 2 bases to trimming and J lost 4 bases; unmatched junction nucleotides: 4. From germline, CDR1 is MGHDK and CDR2 SYGVNS. The CDR3 length is 15 residues. In DNA, the CDR3 is TGTGCCAGCAGTGAACCGGGACAGAGTAATGAAAAACTGTTTTTT. Its protein is CASSEPGQSNEKLFF. The whole variable domain, filled in from reference TRBV25-1 and TRBJ1-4, reads EADIYQTPRYLVIGTGKKITLECSQTMGHDKMYWYQQDPGMELHLIHYSYGVNSTEKGDLSSESTVSRIRTEHFPLTLESARPSHTSQYLCASSEPGQSNEKLFFGSGTQLSVL.

The chain is built from TRBV7-6 and TRBJ2-3; 10 bases are a match to TRBD2. Germline V gene lookup returns CDR1 SGHVS and CDR2 FNYEAQ. The CDR3 totals 14 residues. The V gene end was trimmed by 5 bases and the J gene end by 4 bases; junction bases not matched to a gene: 3. CDR3 in amino acids: CASSQTSGPDTQYF. The CDR3 coding sequence is TGTGCCAGCAGCCAGACTAGCGGGCCAGATACGCAGTATTTT.

This clone showed up just a few times. V usage is TRBV12-3 or TRBV12-4 and J usage is TRBJ1-6; D unresolved. The CDR3 has 12 residues. The germline V and J ends were trimmed by 6 bases and 7 bases, with 7 bases remaining between them. In DNA, the CDR3 is TGTGCCAGCAGGGTGAGCAATTCACCCCTCCACTTT. This translates into CASRVSNSPLHF.

The chain couples TRBV28 to TRBJ1-6; 9 nucleotides match TRBD1. Germline loops: CDR1 MDHEN, CDR2 SYDVKM. CDR3 size: 15 residues. V was clipped by 5 bases and J by 14 bases; unmatched bases: 13. The CDR3 DNA follows: TGTGCCAGCAGTCAGAGGTACGGGACAGGGTCATCCCTCCACTTT. It codes for CASSQRYGTGSSLHF.

The chain joins TRBV20-1 to TRBJ1-1, with D uncertain. The V and J ends lost 3 bases and 6 bases respectively, with 14 bases between them. This CDR3 is 13 amino acids long. The V gene's germline CDR1 is DFQATT and CDR2 SNEGSKA (reference sequence). The CDR3 is CSASSGNNAEAFF. CDR3 DNA: TGCAGTGCTAGTTCCGGGAACAATGCTGAAGCTTTCTTT.

This chain joins TRBV4-2 and TRBJ1-5; 8 bases are a match to TRBD1. The germline V gene encodes CDR1 LGHNA and CDR2 YNFKEQ. The junction had 2 bases not matched to a gene; V was cut back by 0 bases and J by 1 base. CDR3 length: 16 residues. The CDR3 nucleotides are TGTGCCAGCAGCCAAGATGGACAGGGCAGCAATCAGCCCCAGCATTTT. This sequence encodes CASSQDGQGSNQPQHF.

J is TRBJ1-1 and V is TRBV30, with D possibly being TRBD1 (5 bases). CDR1 and CDR2 from the germline V gene are GTSNPN and SVGIG (reference sequence). V lost 5 bases to trimming and J lost 1 base, with 14 bases between them. The CDR3 extends over 14 amino acids. The CDR3 DNA reads TGTGCCTGGGGCAGGACCAGGGCGAACACTGAAGCTTTCTTT. This translates into CAWGRTRANTEAFF.